These 20 T cell receptor beta chains share one sample of origin, sequenced in a study of blood T cell repertoires in COVID-19. Sequenced by immunoSEQ multiplex PCR; TCRdb stores in-frame clones only, minus some. The sample includes around 250,000 clones, 86% of them seen just once. The sample taken for sequencing was peripheral blood. These receptor sequences come from a woman aged 55-75 years who had recovered from COVID-19.

The J gene is TRBJ2-5, the V gene TRBV7-3; 7 nucleotides match TRBD1. V shed 5 bases and J 5 bases; nucleotides not matched to a gene: 11. Germline V gene lookup returns CDR1 SGHTA and CDR2 FQGTGA. There are 15 residues in the CDR3. For the CDR3, the DNA is TGTGCCAGCAGCAGACACAGGGGTAGGAACGAGACCCAGTACTTC. Residues: CASSRHRGRNETQYF.

V and J are TRBV5-8 and TRBJ2-3; 7 bases map to TRBD1. V trimming: 3 bases; J trimming: 2 bases; junction bases outside the gene matches: 12. There are 17 residues in the CDR3. CDR1 and CDR2 from the germline V gene are SGHTS and YDEGEE. CDR3 region: CASSYYRGTDFTDTQYF. In DNA form, the CDR3 reads TGTGCCAGCAGCTACTACAGGGGAACGGATTTCACAGATACGCAGTATTTT.

The chain has TRBV5-1 and TRBJ2-7; no reliable D call. Trimming took off 2 bases at V and 4 bases at J, with 13 bases between the two ends. The CDR3 contains 14 residues. The germline CDR1 and CDR2 sequences are SGHRS and YFSETQ. The CDR3 spells CASSFLTSGYEQYF. The CDR3 region has the DNA TGCGCCAGCAGCTTCTTGACCTCCGGGTACGAGCAGTACTTC.

V is TRBV14 and J is TRBJ1-1, with D possibly TRBD1 on 5 matching bases. The germline V gene encodes CDR1 SGHDN and CDR2 FVKESK. Between the trimmed V and J ends, which lost 0 bases and 11 bases, there was a span of 16 bases. The CDR3 is 14 amino acids. This CDR3 is CASSQDHHQGNAFF. Here the CDR3 DNA reads TGTGCCAGCAGCCAAGATCATCACCAGGGTAACGCTTTCTTT.

The chain carries TRBV15 and TRBJ1-5; no reliable D call. This CDR3 has 15 residues. V lost 0 bases and J 2 bases, leaving 8 bases between the germline ends. Germline loops: CDR1 LNHNV, CDR2 YYDKDF (reference sequence). The CDR3 nucleotides are TGTGCCACCAGCAGAGATGGCCCCCGCAATCAGCCCCAGCATTTT. This gives the protein CATSRDGPRNQPQHF.

J is TRBJ2-2 and V is TRBV25-1; a possible D gene is TRBD1 (5 bases). Germline V CDR1 and CDR2: MGHDK, SYGVNS. This CDR3 is built from 16 residues. Trimming cost V 1 base and J 0 bases, with 9 bases left between them. The chain's CDR3 is CASSELQVTNTGELFF. The CDR3 coding sequence is TGTGCCAGCAGTGAATTACAGGTTACGAACACCGGGGAGCTGTTTTTT.

The V call is TRBV5-5, the J call TRBJ2-5, with TRBD2 identical over 9 bases. CDR3 length: 18 residues. With 0 bases clipped from V and 5 bases from J, the junction kept 14 bases outside the gene matches. Germline V lookup: CDR1 SGHKS, CDR2 YYEKEE (reference sequence). The CDR3 loop is CASSLAIGTSREIETQYF. CDR3 nucleotide sequence: TGTGCCAGCAGCTTGGCCATAGGGACTAGCCGGGAGATCGAGACCCAGTACTTC.

CDR3 sequence (DNA): TGTGCCAGCAGCCCGACAGGGGACTATGGCTACACCTTC. Translating gives CASSPTGDYGYTF. V is TRBV3-1 (or the pseudogene TRBV3-2) and J is TRBJ1-2, with TRBD1 matching over 8 bases. Germline V gene data show CDR1 as LGHDT and CDR2 as YNNKEL (reference sequence). The CDR3 covers 13 residues. V gave up 4 bases and J gave up 3 bases; unmatched junction bases: 1.

The rearrangement uses TRBV6-5 and TRBJ1-3; the D gene is possibly TRBD1 (6 bases). This CDR3 spans 12 amino acids. Germline V gene data show CDR1 as MNHEY and CDR2 as SVGAGI. Trimming took off 8 bases at V and 4 bases at J, with 9 bases between the two ends. CDR3 bases: TGTGCCAGCCGGGACACAGGAAACACCATATATTTT. Translated: CASRDTGNTIYF.

This clone was seen just once. The J gene is TRBJ1-1, the V gene TRBV19; D is possibly TRBD1 (6 bases). Trimming shortened V by 10 bases and J by 0 bases, and 18 bases separated the two germline ends. Germline CDR1 and CDR2: LNHDA and SQIVND (reference sequence). This CDR3 is built from 15 residues. CDR3 sequence (DNA): TGTGCCACCCAGCCGGCAGGGGTTTTGAACACTGAAGCTTTCTTT. Translation: CATQPAGVLNTEAFF. The complete variable domain, with remaining parts taken from reference TRBV19 and TRBJ1-1, reads DGGITQSPKYLFRKEGQNVTLSCEQNLNHDAMYWYRQDPGQGLRLIYYSQIVNDFQKGDIAEGYSVSREKKESFPLTVTSAQKNPTAFYLCATQPAGVLNTEAFFGQGTRLTVV.

V and J are TRBV28 and TRBJ1-1; no clear D. The CDR3 has 13 residues. Trimming pared 3 bases from V and 3 bases from J, leaving 8 bases between. Germline V gene lookup returns CDR1 MDHEN and CDR2 SYDVKM. The CDR3 nucleotides are TGTGCCAGCAGTTTGAGGCGGGACACTGAAGCTTTCTTT. Its translation: CASSLRRDTEAFF.

This clone has only one observation. This chain joins TRBV29-1 and TRBJ1-2, with D tentatively TRBD1 (6 bases). The CDR3 totals 14 residues. CDR1 SQVTM and CDR2 ANQGSEA come from the germline V gene. The V gene lost 3 bases and the J gene lost 2 bases, with 13 bases spanning the gap. The DNA of the CDR3 is TGCAGCGTTGAGACAGGCGTCTCGAACTATGGCTACACCTTC. This encodes CSVETGVSNYGYTF.

The V gene is TRBV5-6, the J gene TRBJ1-5; D call uncertain. CDR3 size: 16 residues. Trimming removed 4 bases from V and 0 bases from J, with 14 bases in between. Germline V lookup: CDR1 SGHDT, CDR2 YYEEEE. CDR3 loop: CASSPWARYSNQPQHF. In DNA, the CDR3 is TGTGCCAGCAGCCCATGGGCCCGGTATAGCAATCAGCCCCAGCATTTT.

This chain uses TRBV5-1 with TRBJ2-2, with 11 bases lining up with TRBD2. V trimming: 2 bases; J trimming: 5 bases; junction bases outside the gene matches: 2. The CDR3 contains 15 residues. In germline, CDR1 is SGHRS, CDR2 YFSETQ. DNA for the CDR3: TGCGCCAGCAGCTTTCTAGCGGGAGGAACCGGGGAGCTGTTTTTT. Translated, it gives CASSFLAGGTGELFF. The full variable domain, rest sourced from reference TRBV5-1 and TRBJ2-2, is KAGVTQTPRYLIKTRGQQVTLSCSPISGHRSVSWYQQTPGQGLQFLFEYFSETQRNKGNFPGRFSGRQFSNSRSEMNVSTLELGDSALYLCASSFLAGGTGELFFGEGSRLTVL.

The chain joins TRBV2 to TRBJ2-1; 14 bases align to TRBD2. Looked up from germline, CDR1 is SNHLY and CDR2 is FYNNEI. With V trimmed by 6 bases and J by 8 bases, 9 bases remained unmatched. The CDR3 length is 16 residues. CDR3 region: CASRARTSGGWDEQFF. The CDR3 bases are TGTGCCAGCAGGGCCAGGACTAGCGGGGGGTGGGATGAGCAGTTCTTC.

The V gene is TRBV5-1, the J gene TRBJ2-1, with D perhaps TRBD2 (6 bases). V was trimmed by 1 base and J by 0 bases, leaving 11 bases between them. The CDR3 runs to 16 residues. CDR1 and CDR2 (germline): SGHRS, YFSETQ. In nucleotides, the CDR3 is TGCGCCAGCAGCTTGATCGGGGGTACCTCCTACAATGAGCAGTTCTTC. Translated: CASSLIGGTSYNEQFF.

The chain couples TRBV24-1 to TRBJ1-5, with D hard to call. The V end lost 5 bases, the J end lost 5 bases, and 12 bases lay between the germline ends. The CDR3 is made up of 14 amino acids. Germline V gene sequence: CDR1 KGHDR, CDR2 SFDVKD. The CDR3, as DNA: TGTGCCACCAGTGGAACGAGTTACGATCAGCCCCAGCATTTT. Translated: CATSGTSYDQPQHF.

This clone was detected a few times. The chain joins TRBV7-3 to TRBJ2-7; TRBD2 agrees at 8 bases. The germline CDR1 and CDR2 sequences are SGHTA and FQGTGA. CDR3 length: 14 amino acids. Trimming removed 3 bases from V and 4 bases from J; junction bases left unmatched: 5. The CDR3 sequence is CASSLRRGAYEQYF. CDR3 nucleotide sequence: TGTGCCAGCAGCTTGAGGCGGGGGGCATACGAGCAGTACTTC.

The chain links TRBV6-5 to TRBJ1-4, with 7 bases fitting TRBD1. V shed 8 bases, J shed 4 bases, and the junction held 10 bases outside the gene matches. CDR3 length equals 15 residues. The germline V gene encodes CDR1 MNHEY and CDR2 SVGAGI. For the CDR3, the DNA is TGTGCCAGCTCCTTGCAGACAGGGATTAATGAAAAACTGTTTTTT. It is translated as CASSLQTGINEKLFF.

This clone was recorded only once. The V gene is TRBV19, the J gene TRBJ2-1; 15 bases are shared with TRBD2. With V trimmed by 5 bases and J by 4 bases, 6 bases remained unmatched. Germline-derived CDR1 and CDR2 are LNHDA and SQIVND (reference sequence). This CDR3 region has 17 residues. Here the CDR3 DNA reads TGTGCCAGTAGTGCCGCGGGACTAGCGGGGGGATACAATGAGCAGTTCTTC. It specifies CASSAAGLAGGYNEQFF.